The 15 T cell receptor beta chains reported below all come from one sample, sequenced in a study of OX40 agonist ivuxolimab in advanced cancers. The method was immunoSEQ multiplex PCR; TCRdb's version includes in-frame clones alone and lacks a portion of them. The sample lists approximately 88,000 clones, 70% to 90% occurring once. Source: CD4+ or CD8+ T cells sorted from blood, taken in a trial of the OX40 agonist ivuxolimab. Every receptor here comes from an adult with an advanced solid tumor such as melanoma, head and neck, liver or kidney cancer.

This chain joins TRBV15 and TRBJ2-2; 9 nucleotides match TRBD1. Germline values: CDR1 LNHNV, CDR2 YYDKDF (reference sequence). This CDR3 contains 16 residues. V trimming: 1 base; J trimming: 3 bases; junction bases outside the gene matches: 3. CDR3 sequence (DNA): TGTGCCACCAGCAGAGGGACAGGGGCTCACACCGGGGAGCTGTTTTTT. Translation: CATSRGTGAHTGELFF.

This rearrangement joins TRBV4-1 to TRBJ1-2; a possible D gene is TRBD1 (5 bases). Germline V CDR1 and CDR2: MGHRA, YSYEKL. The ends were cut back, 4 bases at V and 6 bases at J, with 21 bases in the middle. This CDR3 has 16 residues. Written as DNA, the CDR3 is TGCGCCAGCAGCCCCCGAGAACCCGGGACCGGGAATGGCTACACCTTC. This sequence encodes CASSPREPGTGNGYTF.

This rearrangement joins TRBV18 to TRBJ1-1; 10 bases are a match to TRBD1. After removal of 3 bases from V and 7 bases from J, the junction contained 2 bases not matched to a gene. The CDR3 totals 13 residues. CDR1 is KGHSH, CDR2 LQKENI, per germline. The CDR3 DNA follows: TGTGCCAGCTCACCCCGGGACAGGGGTGAAGCTTTCTTT. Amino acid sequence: CASSPRDRGEAFF.

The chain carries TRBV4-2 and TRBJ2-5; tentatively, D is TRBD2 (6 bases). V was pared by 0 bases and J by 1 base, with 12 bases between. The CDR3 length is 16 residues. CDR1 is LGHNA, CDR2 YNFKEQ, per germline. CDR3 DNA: TGTGCCAGCAGCCAAGAATCCGGGGGAGTCCAAGAGACCCAGTACTTC. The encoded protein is CASSQESGGVQETQYF.

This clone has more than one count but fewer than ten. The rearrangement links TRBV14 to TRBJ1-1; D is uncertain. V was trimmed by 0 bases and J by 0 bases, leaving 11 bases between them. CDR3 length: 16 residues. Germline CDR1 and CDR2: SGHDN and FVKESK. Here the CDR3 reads CASSQERFQLNTEAFF. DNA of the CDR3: TGTGCCAGCAGCCAAGAAAGGTTTCAGTTGAACACTGAAGCTTTCTTT.

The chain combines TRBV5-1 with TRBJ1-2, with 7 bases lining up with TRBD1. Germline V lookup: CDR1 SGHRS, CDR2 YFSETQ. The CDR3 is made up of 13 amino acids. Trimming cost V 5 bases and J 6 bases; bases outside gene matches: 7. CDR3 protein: CASRAGTEDGYTF. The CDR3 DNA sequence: TGCGCCAGCAGGGCGGGGACAGAAGATGGCTACACCTTC. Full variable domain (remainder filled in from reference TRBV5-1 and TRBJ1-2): KAGVTQTPRYLIKTRGQQVTLSCSPISGHRSVSWYQQTPGQGLQFLFEYFSETQRNKGNFPGRFSGRQFSNSRSEMNVSTLELGDSALYLCASRAGTEDGYTFGSGTRLTVV.

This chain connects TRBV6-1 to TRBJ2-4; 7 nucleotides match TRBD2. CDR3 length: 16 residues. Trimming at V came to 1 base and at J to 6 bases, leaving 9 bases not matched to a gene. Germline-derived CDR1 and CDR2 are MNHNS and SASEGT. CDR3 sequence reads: CASSEGKRGFGNIQYF. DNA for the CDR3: TGTGCCAGCAGTGAAGGGAAGCGGGGTTTCGGAAACATTCAGTACTTC.

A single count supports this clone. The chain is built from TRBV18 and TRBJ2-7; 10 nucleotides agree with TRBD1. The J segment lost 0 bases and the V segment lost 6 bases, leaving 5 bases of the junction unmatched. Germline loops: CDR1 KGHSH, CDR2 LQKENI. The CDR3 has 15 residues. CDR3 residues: CASSPGTGVSYEQYF. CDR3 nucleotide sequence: TGTGCCAGCTCCCCCGGGACAGGGGTCTCCTACGAGCAGTACTTC.

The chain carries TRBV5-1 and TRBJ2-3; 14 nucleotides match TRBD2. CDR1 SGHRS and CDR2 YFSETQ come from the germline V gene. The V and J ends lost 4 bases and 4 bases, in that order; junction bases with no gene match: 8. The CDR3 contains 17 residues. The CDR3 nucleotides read TGCGCCAGCAGCCCGACTAGCGGGGGGGTCAGAGCAGATACGCAGTATTTT. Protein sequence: CASSPTSGGVRADTQYF.

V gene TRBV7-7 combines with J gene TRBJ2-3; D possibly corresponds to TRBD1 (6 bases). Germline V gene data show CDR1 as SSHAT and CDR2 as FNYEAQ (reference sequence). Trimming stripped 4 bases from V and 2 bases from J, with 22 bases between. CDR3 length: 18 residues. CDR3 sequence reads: CASSSQRTGTPLTDTQYF. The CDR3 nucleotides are TGTGCCAGCAGCTCCCAAAGGACCGGGACACCCCTCACAGATACGCAGTATTTT.

The CDR3 DNA reads as TGCGCCAGCAGCTTGAGCCAAGGGGGCGACTATGGCTACACCTTC. It translates to CASSLSQGGDYGYTF. The chain links TRBV5-1 to TRBJ1-2, with TRBD1 identical over 7 bases. V trimming: 1 base; J trimming: 3 bases; junction bases outside the gene matches: 6. The CDR3 covers 15 residues. The germline V gene has CDR1 SGHRS and CDR2 YFSETQ.

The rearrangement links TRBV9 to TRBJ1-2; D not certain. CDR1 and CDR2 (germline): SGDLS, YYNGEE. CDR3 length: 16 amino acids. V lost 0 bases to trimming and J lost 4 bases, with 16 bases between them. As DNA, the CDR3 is TGTGCCAGCAGCGTAGGCTACCACCCAGGATCCTATGGCTACACCTTC. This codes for CASSVGYHPGSYGYTF. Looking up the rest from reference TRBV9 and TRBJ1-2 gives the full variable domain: DSGVTQTPKHLITATGQRVTLRCSPRSGDLSVYWYQQSLDQGLQFLIQYYNGEERAKGNILERFSAQQFPDLHSELNLSSLELGDSALYFCASSVGYHPGSYGYTFGSGTRLTVV.

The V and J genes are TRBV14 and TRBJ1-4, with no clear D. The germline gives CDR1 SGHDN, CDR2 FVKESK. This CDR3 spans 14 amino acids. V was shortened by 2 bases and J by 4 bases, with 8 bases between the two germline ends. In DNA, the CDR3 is TGTGCCAGCAGCCAAAGCCGGATTAATGAAAAACTGTTTTTT. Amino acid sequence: CASSQSRINEKLFF.

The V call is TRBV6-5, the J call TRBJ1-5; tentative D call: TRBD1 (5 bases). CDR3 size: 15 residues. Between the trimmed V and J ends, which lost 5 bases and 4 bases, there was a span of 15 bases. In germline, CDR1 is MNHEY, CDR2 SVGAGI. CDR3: CASSGSFGGNQPQHF. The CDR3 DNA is TGTGCCAGCAGTGGGTCATTCGGGGGGAATCAGCCCCAGCATTTT.

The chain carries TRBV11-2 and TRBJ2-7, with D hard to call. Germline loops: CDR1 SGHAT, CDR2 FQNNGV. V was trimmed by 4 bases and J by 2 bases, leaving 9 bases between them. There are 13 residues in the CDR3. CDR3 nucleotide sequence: TGTGCCAGCAGCTCCTTGAAGACCTACGAGCAGTACTTC. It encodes CASSSLKTYEQYF.